This TCR beta chain emerged from a study of cytomegalovirus exposure and HLA in healthy donors. Only in-frame clones appear in the TCRdb table, and some are missing; sequencing was by immunoSEQ multiplex PCR. Of around 400,000 clones in the sample, around 86% are singletons; the top ten hold roughly 0.75%. In its sample, this clone was seen a few times. What it binds is unknown. The germline V and J ends were trimmed by 7 bases and 4 bases, with 19 bases remaining between them. The germline gives CDR1 SNHLY, CDR2 FYNNEI. This CDR3 comprises 15 residues. Study findings and constraints: A classifier reportedly called cytomegalovirus status with high sensitivity and specificity. There were over 150 TCR beta chains listed as cytomegalovirus-associated.

This receptor was identified in a woman under 30 in good health and CMV-seronegative. The sample consisted of PBMCs. The rearrangement uses TRBV2 and TRBJ1-2, with D possibly TRBD1 on 6 matching bases. The CDR3 DNA reads TGTGCCAGCACCCGAAAGGGGGGGCAGCGCTATGGCTACACCTTC. Translation: CASTRKGGQRYGYTF.